A selection of T cell receptor beta chains follows, all from one sample in a study of multiple sclerosis patients with progressive multifocal leukoencephalopathy. Here immunoSEQ multiplex PCR was the method, and the copy in TCRdb shows in-frame clones only, minus some. The table records about 31,000 clones, roughly 86% of them present only once. The sequencing used PBMCs, collected from a patient treated with natalizumab. These receptors were obtained from a woman aged 40 to 49 with progressive multifocal leukoencephalopathy. CDR3s include the opening cysteine and the closing phenylalanine or tryptophan. The D gene is left open where the match is weak.

J gene: TRBJ2-3; V gene: TRBV6-5; D gene: NA; CDR3 protein: CASTRQDTDTQYF
J gene: TRBJ1-4; V gene: TRBV4-1; D gene: TRBD1; CDR3 protein: CASRHRQGDEKLFF
J gene: NA; V gene: TRBV10-3; D gene: TRBD2; CDR3 protein: CAISAKTGAPGLAGGNEQYF
J gene: TRBJ2-1; V gene: TRBV7-2; D gene: NA; CDR3 protein: CASSLVGSYEQFF
J gene: TRBJ1-2; V gene: TRBV25-1; D gene: NA; CDR3 protein: CATSDGGYGYTF
J gene: TRBJ2-7; V gene: TRBV2; D gene: TRBD1; CDR3 protein: CASSESSPFGTGLYEQYF
J gene: TRBJ1-1; V gene: TRBV19; D gene: NA; CDR3 protein: CASSMTAATEAFF
J gene: TRBJ2-7; V gene: TRBV11-2; D gene: NA; CDR3 protein: CASSPRGWQGNF
J gene: TRBJ1-2; V gene: TRBV6-5; D gene: TRBD1; CDR3 protein: CASSRQGGRYGYTF
J gene: TRBJ2-5; V gene: TRBV6-5; D gene: NA; CDR3 protein: CASSYQHRGETQYF
J gene: TRBJ1-6; V gene: TRBV7-2; D gene: NA; CDR3 protein: CASSGSALYNSPLHF
J gene: TRBJ2-1; V gene: TRBV6-6; D gene: NA; CDR3 protein: CASSRQSVYNEQFF
J gene: TRBJ1-2; V gene: TRBV6-1; D gene: NA; CDR3 protein: CASSDPGKSYGYTF
J gene: TRBJ2-2; V gene: TRBV19; D gene: TRBD1; CDR3 protein: CASSPGQGNTGELFF
J gene: TRBJ2-5; V gene: TRBV6-5; D gene: TRBD2; CDR3 protein: CASSYTASGRRETQYF
J gene: TRBJ1-3; V gene: TRBV2; D gene: NA; CDR3 protein: CASSVRREHTIYF
J gene: TRBJ1-5; V gene: TRBV6-1; D gene: NA; CDR3 protein: CASRKYSNQPQHF
J gene: TRBJ2-5; V gene: TRBV29-1; D gene: TRBD2; CDR3 protein: CSVEDPASGGWQETQYF
J gene: TRBJ1-5; V gene: TRBV28; D gene: NA; CDR3 protein: CASKSGTLSNQPQHF
J gene: TRBJ1-1; V gene: TRBV15; D gene: TRBD1; CDR3 protein: CATSTRQGDTEAFF
J gene: TRBJ1-2; V gene: TRBV5-1; D gene: TRBD1; CDR3 protein: CASSLGGQGQTGYTF
J gene: TRBJ2-5; V gene: TRBV5-6; D gene: NA; CDR3 protein: CASSLPQMYQETQYF
J gene: TRBJ1-2; V gene: TRBV23-1; D gene: TRBD1; CDR3 protein: CASSQIGQGAGGNYGYTF
J gene: TRBJ1-2; V gene: TRBV20-1; D gene: NA; CDR3 protein: CSASGEGYTF
J gene: TRBJ1-5; V gene: TRBV6-6; D gene: TRBD1; CDR3 protein: CASSQTGGNQPQHF